This section outlines one T cell receptor (beta chain) sequence together with its context. Per the authors' pipeline: From reference gene primer amplification, estimates of nucleated cell counts were derived. This table comes from immunoSEQ multiplex PCR, and its TCRdb copy is limited to in-frame clones, with some not included. The DNA gave D and trimming, while V, J and clone size come from that table. Among about 170,000 clones, less than 90% were seen once, and the ten largest hold approximately 10%. The Seattle patients, enrolled during active infection, were followed longitudinally. This sample stems from a study of blood T cell repertoires in COVID-19. Study overall: Acute and convalescent COVID-19 samples came from the United States, Italy and Spain. Sample material is recorded as cDNA or gDNA derived from T cells, B-cell-depleted T cells, or PBMCs.

The sequence was obtained from a woman aged 55 to 70 with COVID-19, enrolled during active disease. Sequencing was carried out using peripheral blood.

CDR3 sequence reads: CASSPWDRGITKQYF. CDR3 in DNA: TGTGCCAGCAGCCCTTGGGACAGGGGTATCACAAAGCAGTACTTC. V is TRBV7-9 and J is TRBJ2-7; 10 bases match TRBD1. Looked up from germline, CDR1 is SEHNR and CDR2 is FQNEAQ (reference sequence). The trim removed 5 bases at V and 8 bases at J, leaving 12 bases unmatched. The CDR3 consists of 15 residues. The full variable domain, with the rest looked up from reference TRBV7-9 and TRBJ2-7, is DTGVSQNPRHKITKRGQNVTFRCDPISEHNRLYWYRQTLGQGPEFLTYFQNEAQLEKSRLLSDRFSAERPKGSFSTLEIQRTEQGDSAMYLCASSPWDRGITKQYFGPGTRLTVT.